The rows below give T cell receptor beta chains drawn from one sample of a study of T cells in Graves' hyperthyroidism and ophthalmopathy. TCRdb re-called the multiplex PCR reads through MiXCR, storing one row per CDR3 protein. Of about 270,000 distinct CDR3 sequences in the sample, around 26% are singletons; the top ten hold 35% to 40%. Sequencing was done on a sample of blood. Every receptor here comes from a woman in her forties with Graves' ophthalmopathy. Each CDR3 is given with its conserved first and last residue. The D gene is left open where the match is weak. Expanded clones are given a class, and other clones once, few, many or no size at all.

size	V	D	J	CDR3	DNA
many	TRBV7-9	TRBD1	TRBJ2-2	CASSFPGQGTGELFF	TGTGCCAGCAGCTTTCCGGGACAGGGAACCGGGGAGCTGTTTTTT
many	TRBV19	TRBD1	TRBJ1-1	CASSGQGRTEAFF	TGTGCCAGTAGTGGACAGGGACGGACTGAAGCTTTCTTT
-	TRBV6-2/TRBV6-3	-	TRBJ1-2	CASSDNSAWGYTF	TGTGCCAGCAGTGACAATTCTGCGTGGGGCTACACCTTC
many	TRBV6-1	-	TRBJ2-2	CASSVGVNTGELFF	TGTGCCAGCAGTGTGGGGGTGAACACCGGGGAGCTGTTTTTT
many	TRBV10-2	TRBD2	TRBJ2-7	CASSEGTSGSLGEQYF	TGCGCCAGCAGTGAGGGGACTAGCGGGAGCCTAGGCGAGCAGTACTTC
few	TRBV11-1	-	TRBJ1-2	CASSPGQFGYTF	TGTGCCAGCAGCCCGGGACAATTCGGCTACACCTTC
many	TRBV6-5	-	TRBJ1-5	CASSSSRHYSNQPQHF	TGTGCCAGCAGTTCCTCAAGACACTATAGCAATCAGCCCCAGCATTTT
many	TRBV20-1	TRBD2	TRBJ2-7	CSARVIAGGYEQYF	TGCAGTGCTAGAGTGATAGCGGGAGGCTACGAGCAGTACTTC
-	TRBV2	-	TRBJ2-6	CASSEAPIGGDGANVLSF	TGTGCCAGCAGTGAGGCCCCCATAGGAGGGGATGGGGCCAACGTCCTGTCTTTC
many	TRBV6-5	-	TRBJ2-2	CASSPAFRWTGELFF	TGTGCCAGCAGTCCCGCTTTCCGGTGGACCGGGGAGCTGTTTTTT
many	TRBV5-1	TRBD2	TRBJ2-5	CASTQGLAGGSRQETQYF	TGCGCCAGCACCCAAGGACTAGCGGGAGGGAGTCGGCAAGAGACCCAGTACTTC
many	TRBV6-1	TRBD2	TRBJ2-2	CASNPGGYLNTGELFF	TGTGCCAGCAACCCGGGGGGGTACTTGAACACCGGGGAGCTGTTTTTT
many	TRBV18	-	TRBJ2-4	CASSPNFGLSKNIQYF	TGTGCCAGCTCACCTAATTTCGGACTGAGCAAAAACATTCAGTACTTC
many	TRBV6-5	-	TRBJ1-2	CASSYSLSLGSLYGYTF	TGTGCCAGCAGTTACTCCCTGAGTTTGGGTTCCCTCTATGGCTACACCTTC
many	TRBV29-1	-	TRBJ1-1	CSVPDQFEASF	TGCAGCGTCCCGGACCAATTTGAAGCTTCCTTT
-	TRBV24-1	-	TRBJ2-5	CATSDLPTGTLQETQYF	TGTGCCACCAGTGATTTGCCGACAGGGACTCTCCAAGAGACCCAGTACTTC
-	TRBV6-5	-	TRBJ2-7	CASSYLLHYEQYF	TGTGCCAGCAGTTATCTACTGCACTACGAGCAGTACTTC
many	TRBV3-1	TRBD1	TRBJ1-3	CASSLAGTGGNTIYF	TGTGCCAGCAGCCTCGCCGGGACAGGGGGAAACACCATATATTTT
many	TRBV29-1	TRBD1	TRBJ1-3	CSVGDSGNTIYF	TGCAGCGTGGGGGACAGCGGAAACACCATATATTTT
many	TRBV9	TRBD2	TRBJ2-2	CASMRGGRGTGELFF	TGTGCCAGCATGCGGGGCGGGAGAGGAACCGGGGAGCTGTTTTTT
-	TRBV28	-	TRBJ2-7	CASSLYDREQYF	TGTGCCAGCAGTTTATACGACAGGGAGCAGTACTTC
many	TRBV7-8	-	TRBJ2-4	CASSLAPDILTENIQYF	TGTGCCAGCAGCTTAGCCCCCGACATCCTTACCGAAAACATTCAGTACTTC
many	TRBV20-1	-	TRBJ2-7	CSATTGLLSGEQYF	TGCAGTGCTACGACGGGACTCCTCTCTGGCGAGCAGTACTTC
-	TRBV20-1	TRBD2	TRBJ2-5	CSARGTSRETQYF	TGCAGTGCTAGAGGGACTAGTAGAGAGACCCAGTACTTC
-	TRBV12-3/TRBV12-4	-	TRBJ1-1	CASSLGAGPMNTEAFF	TGTGCCAGCAGTTTAGGGGCAGGGCCTATGAACACTGAAGCTTTCTTT
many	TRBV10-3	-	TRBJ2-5	CAISESGARETQYF	TGTGCCATCAGTGAGTCCGGAGCGAGGGAGACCCAGTACTTC
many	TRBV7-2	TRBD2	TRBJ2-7	CASSPGGVAGGGQYF	TGTGCCAGCAGTCCAGGTGGAGTAGCGGGAGGTGGGCAGTACTTC
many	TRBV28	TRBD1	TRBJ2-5	CASRPLGGQGARSETQYF	TGTGCCAGCAGACCGTTGGGCGGGCAGGGGGCTAGGTCGGAGACCCAGTACTTC
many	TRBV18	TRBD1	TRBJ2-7	CASSAGQGYEQYF	TGTGCCAGCTCAGCGGGACAGGGCTACGAGCAGTACTTC
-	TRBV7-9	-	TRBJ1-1	CASSLLGAEAFF	TGTGCCAGCAGCCTCCTGGGGGCTGAAGCTTTCTTT
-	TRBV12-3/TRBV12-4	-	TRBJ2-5	CASSLARGRSPVETQYF	TGTGCCAGCAGTTTAGCGCGTGGCAGGTCCCCCGTCGAGACCCAGTACTTC
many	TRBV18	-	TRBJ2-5	CASSPGPGTKETQYF	TGTGCCAGCTCCCCTGGACCGGGGACGAAAGAGACCCAGTACTTC
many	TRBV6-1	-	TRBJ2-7	CARKLAYEQYF	TGTGCCAGAAAACTAGCTTACGAGCAGTACTTC
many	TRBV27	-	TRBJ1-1	CASRRGTSEAFF	TGTGCCAGCAGAAGGGGTACCTCTGAAGCTTTCTTT
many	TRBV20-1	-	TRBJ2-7	CSATGPFLVYEQYF	TGCAGTGCCACCGGGCCTTTCCTAGTCTACGAGCAGTACTTC
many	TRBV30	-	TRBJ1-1	CAWRQNSEAFF	TGTGCCTGGAGACAGAACTCCGAAGCTTTCTTT
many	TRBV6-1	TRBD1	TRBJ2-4	CASSRQGARDIQYF	TGTGCCAGCAGCAGACAGGGGGCTAGGGACATTCAGTACTTC
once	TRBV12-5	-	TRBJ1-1	CASGLDPGNTEAFF	TGTGCTAGTGGTTTGGATCCAGGGAACACTGAAGCTTTCTTT
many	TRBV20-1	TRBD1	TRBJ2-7	CSARDRQGASSYEQYF	TGCAGTGCTAGAGATCGACAGGGGGCGAGTTCCTACGAGCAGTACTTC
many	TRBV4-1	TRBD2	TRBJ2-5	CASSQAGLAEETQYF	TGCGCCAGCAGCCAAGCGGGACTAGCGGAAGAGACCCAGTACTTC
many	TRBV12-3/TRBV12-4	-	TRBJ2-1	CASSFGNEQFF	TGTGCCAGCAGTTTTGGTAATGAGCAGTTCTTC
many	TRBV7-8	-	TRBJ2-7	CASSLGGQTYEQYF	TGTGCCAGCAGCTTAGGAGGACAGACCTACGAGCAGTACTTC
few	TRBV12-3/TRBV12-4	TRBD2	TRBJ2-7	CASSLGGAGGREQYF	TGTGCCAGCAGCCTGGGTGGGGCGGGAGGACGAGAGCAGTACTTC
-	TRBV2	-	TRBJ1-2	CASSDTNYGYTF	TGTGCCAGCAGCGATACGAACTATGGCTACACCTTC
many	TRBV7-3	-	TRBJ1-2	CASSLTGSVGGYTF	TGTGCCAGCAGCTTAACAGGCAGTGTGGGTGGCTACACCTTC
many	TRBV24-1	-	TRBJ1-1	CATSGTAKAFF	TGTGCCACCAGTGGGACAGCCAAAGCTTTCTTT
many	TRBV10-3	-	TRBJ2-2	CAITGGGLANTGELFF	TGTGCCATCACAGGGGGGGGACTGGCGAACACCGGGGAGCTGTTTTTT
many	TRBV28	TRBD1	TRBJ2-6	CASSLQGAGANVLTF	TGTGCCAGCAGTTTACAGGGGGCTGGGGCCAACGTCCTGACTTTC
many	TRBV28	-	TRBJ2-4	CASSLQGRGENIQYF	TGTGCCAGCAGTTTACAGGGGAGGGGGGAAAACATTCAGTACTTC
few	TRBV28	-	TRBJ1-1	CASDRNTEAFF	TGTGCCAGTGACAGGAACACTGAAGCTTTCTTT
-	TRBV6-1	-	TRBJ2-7	CASRRIRGAKEQYF	TGTGCCAGCAGGCGCATAAGGGGAGCGAAAGAGCAGTACTTC
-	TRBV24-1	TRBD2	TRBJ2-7	CATSDSPTSGSASYEQYF	TGTGCCACCAGTGATTCCCCGACTAGCGGGAGTGCTTCCTACGAGCAGTACTTC
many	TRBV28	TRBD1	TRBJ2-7	CASRMTGDIYEQYF	TGTGCCAGCAGAATGACAGGGGATATCTACGAGCAGTACTTC
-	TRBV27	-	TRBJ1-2	CASSLIGGGANYGYTF	TGTGCCAGCAGTTTAATCGGGGGGGGAGCTAACTATGGCTACACCTTC
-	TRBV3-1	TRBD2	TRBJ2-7	CASSQGTSGYYEQYF	TGTGCCAGCAGCCAAGGGACTAGCGGATACTACGAGCAGTACTTC
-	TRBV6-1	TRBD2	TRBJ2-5	CASSQGRAVGETQYF	TGTGCCAGCTCGCAAGGGAGGGCGGTTGGGGAGACCCAGTACTTC